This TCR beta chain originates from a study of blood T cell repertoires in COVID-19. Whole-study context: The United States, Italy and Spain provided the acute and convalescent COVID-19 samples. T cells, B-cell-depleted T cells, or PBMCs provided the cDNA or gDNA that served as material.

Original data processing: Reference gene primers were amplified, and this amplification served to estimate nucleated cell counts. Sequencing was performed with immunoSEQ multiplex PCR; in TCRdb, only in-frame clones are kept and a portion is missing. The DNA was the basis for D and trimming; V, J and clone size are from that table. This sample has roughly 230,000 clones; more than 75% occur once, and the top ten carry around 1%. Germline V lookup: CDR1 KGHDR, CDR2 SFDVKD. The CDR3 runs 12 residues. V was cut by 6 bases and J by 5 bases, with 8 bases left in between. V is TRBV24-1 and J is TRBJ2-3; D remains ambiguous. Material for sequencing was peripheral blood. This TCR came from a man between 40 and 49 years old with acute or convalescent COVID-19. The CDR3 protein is CATSFTGDTQYF. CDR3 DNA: TGTGCCACCAGTTTTACTGGAGATACGCAGTATTTT.